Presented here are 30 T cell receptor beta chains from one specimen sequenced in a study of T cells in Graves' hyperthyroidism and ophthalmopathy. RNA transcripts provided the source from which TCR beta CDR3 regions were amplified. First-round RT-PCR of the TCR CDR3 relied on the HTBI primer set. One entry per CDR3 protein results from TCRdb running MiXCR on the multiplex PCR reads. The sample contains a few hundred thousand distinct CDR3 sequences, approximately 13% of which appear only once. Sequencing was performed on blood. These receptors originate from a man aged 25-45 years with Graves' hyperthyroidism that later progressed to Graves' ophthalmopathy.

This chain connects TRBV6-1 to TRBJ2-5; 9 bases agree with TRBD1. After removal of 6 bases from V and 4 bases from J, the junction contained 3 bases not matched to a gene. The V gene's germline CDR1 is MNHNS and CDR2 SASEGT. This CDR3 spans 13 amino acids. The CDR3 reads CASRPGQGETQYF. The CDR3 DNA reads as TGTGCCAGCAGGCCGGGACAGGGAGAGACCCAGTACTTC.

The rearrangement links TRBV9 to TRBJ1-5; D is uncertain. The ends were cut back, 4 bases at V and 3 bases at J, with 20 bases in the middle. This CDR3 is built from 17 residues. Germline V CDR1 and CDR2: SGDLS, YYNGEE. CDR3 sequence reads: CASSPEIVGPFNQPQHF. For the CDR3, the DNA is TGTGCCAGCAGCCCAGAGATCGTTGGGCCTTTCAATCAGCCCCAGCATTTT.

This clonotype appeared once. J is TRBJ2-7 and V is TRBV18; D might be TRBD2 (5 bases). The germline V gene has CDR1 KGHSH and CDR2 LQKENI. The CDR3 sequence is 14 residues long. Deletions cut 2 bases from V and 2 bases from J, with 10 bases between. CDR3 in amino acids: CASSPKDWAYEQYF. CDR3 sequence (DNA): TGTGCCAGCTCACCAAAGGACTGGGCCTACGAGCAGTACTTC. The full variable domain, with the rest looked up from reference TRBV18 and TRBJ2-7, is NAGVMQNPRHLVRRRGQEARLRCSPMKGHSHVYWYRQLPEEGLKFMVYLQKENIIDESGMPKERFSAEFPKEGPSILRIQQVVRGDSAAYFCASSPKDWAYEQYFGPGTRLTVT.

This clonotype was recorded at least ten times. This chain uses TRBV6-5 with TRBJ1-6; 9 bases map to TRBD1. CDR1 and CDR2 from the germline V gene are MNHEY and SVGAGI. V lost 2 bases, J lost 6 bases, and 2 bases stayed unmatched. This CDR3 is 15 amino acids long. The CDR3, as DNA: TGTGCCAGCAGTTACACGGACAGGGGTAATTCACCCCTCCACTTT. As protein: CASSYTDRGNSPLHF.

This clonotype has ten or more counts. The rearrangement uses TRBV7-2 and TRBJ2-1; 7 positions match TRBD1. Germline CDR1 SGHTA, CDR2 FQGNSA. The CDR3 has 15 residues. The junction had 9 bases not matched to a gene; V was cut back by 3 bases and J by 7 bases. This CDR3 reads CASSFFRGLGNEQFF. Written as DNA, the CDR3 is TGTGCCAGCAGCTTTTTTAGGGGGCTGGGGAATGAGCAGTTCTTC.

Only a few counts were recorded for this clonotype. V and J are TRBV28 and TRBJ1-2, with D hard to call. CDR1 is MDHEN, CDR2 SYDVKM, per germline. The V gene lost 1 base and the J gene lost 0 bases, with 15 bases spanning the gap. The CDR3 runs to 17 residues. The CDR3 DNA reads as TGTGCCAGCAGTTTATACTCCGGCAGCTACGCTAACTATGGCTACACCTTC. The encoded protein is CASSLYSGSYANYGYTF.

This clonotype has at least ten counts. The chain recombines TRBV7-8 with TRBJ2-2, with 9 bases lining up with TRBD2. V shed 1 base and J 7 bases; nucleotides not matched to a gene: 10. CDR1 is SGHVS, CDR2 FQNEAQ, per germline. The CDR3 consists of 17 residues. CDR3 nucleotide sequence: TGTGCCAGCAGCTTAGGGGCGGGGGGGCCGTGGAGCGGGGAGCTGTTTTTT. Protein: CASSLGAGGPWSGELFF.

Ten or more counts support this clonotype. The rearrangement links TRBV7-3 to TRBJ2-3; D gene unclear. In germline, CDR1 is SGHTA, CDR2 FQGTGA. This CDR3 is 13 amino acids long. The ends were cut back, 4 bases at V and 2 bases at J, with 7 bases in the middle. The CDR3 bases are TGTGCCAGCAGCTCCCCCCACACAGATACGCAGTATTTT. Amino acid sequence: CASSSPHTDTQYF.

CDR3 sequence: CLGQGNSPLHF. CDR3 DNA sequence: TGTCTTGGACAGGGGAATTCACCCCTCCACTTT. V is TRBV6-4 and J is TRBJ1-6; 9 nucleotides agree with TRBD1. Germline CDR1 MRHNA, CDR2 SNTAGT. The CDR3 covers 11 residues.

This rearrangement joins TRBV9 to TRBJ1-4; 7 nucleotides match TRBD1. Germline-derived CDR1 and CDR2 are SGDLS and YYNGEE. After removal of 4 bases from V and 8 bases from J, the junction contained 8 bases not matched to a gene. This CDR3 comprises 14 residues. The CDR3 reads CASSPGGGYEKLFF. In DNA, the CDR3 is TGTGCCAGCAGCCCAGGGGGAGGGTACGAAAAACTGTTTTTT.

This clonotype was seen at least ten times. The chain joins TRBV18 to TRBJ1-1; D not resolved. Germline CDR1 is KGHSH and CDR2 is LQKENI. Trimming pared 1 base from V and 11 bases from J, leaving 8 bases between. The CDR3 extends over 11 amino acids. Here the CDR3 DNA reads TGTGCCAGCTCACCACAGGATCATGCTTTCTTT. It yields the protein CASSPQDHAFF.

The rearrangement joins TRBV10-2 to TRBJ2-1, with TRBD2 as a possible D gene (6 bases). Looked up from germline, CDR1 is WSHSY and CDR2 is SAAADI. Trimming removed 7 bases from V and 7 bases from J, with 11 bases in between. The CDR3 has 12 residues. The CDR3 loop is CASIGTWNEQFF. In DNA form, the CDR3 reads TGCGCCAGCATTGGGACTTGGAATGAGCAGTTCTTC.

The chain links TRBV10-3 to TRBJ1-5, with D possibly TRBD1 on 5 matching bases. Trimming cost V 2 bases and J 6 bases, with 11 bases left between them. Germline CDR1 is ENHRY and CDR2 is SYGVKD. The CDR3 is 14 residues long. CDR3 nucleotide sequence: TGTGCCATCAGTGAGCAGGGCACGGGTCAGCCCCAGCATTTT. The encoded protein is CAISEQGTGQPQHF.

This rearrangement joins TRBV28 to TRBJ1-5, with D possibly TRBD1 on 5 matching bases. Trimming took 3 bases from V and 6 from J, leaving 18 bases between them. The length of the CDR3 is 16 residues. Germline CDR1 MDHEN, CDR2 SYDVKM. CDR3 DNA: TGTGCCAGCAGTTTCTCAGGGACTGCGAAGGGTCAGCCCCAGCATTTT. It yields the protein CASSFSGTAKGQPQHF.

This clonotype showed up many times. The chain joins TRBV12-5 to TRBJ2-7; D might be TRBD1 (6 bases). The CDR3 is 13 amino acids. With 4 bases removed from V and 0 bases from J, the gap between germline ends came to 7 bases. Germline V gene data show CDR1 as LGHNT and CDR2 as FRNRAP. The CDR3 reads CASGSDSSYEQYF. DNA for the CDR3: TGTGCTAGTGGTTCGGACAGCTCCTACGAGCAGTACTTC. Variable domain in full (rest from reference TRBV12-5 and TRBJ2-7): DARVTQTPRHKVTEMGQEVTMRCQPILGHNTVFWYRQTMMQGLELLAYFRNRAPLDDSGMPKDRFSAEMPDATLATLKIQPSEPRDSAVYFCASGSDSSYEQYFGPGTRLTVT.

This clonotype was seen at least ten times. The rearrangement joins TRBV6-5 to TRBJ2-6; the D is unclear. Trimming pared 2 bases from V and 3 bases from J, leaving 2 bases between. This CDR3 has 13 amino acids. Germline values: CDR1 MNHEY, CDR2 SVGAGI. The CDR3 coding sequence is TGTGCCAGCAGTTACAGTGGGGCCAACGTCCTGACTTTC. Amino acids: CASSYSGANVLTF.

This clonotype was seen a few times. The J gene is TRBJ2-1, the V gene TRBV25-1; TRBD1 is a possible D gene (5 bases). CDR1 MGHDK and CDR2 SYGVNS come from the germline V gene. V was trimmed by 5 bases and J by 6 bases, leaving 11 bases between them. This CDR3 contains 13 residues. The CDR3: CASSNQGSNEQFF. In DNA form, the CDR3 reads TGTGCCAGCAGTAACCAGGGTAGCAATGAGCAGTTCTTC.

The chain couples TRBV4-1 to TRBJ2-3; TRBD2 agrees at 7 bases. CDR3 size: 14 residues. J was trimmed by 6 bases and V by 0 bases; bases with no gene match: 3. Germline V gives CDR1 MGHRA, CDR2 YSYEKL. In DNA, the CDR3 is TGCGCCAGCAGCCAAGAGGAACTAGCGGATACGCAGTATTTT. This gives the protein CASSQEELADTQYF.

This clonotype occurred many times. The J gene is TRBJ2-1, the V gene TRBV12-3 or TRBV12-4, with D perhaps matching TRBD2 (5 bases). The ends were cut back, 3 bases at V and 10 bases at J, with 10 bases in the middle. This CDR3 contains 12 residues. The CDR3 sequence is CASSFGGGEQFF. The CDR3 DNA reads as TGTGCCAGCAGTTTCGGCGGAGGAGAGCAGTTCTTC.

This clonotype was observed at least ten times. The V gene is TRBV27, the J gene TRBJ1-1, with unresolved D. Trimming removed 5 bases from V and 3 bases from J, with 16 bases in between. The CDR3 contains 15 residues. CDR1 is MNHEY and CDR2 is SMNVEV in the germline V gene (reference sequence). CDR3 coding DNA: TGTGCCAGCAGTCTTGCATATGGTCATGACACTGAAGCTTTCTTT. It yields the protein CASSLAYGHDTEAFF.

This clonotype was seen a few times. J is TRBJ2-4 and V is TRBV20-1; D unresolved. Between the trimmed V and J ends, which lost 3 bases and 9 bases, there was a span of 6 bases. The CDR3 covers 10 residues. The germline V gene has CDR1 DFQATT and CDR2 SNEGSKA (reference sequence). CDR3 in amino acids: CSASPPIQYF. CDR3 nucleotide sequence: TGCAGTGCTAGCCCGCCCATTCAGTACTTC.

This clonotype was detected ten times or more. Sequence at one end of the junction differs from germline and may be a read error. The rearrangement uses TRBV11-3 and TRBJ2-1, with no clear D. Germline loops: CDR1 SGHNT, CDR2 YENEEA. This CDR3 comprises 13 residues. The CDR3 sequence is CASSLGVYSEQFF. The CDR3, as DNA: TGTGCCAGCAGCTTAGGTGTGTACAGTGAGCAGTTCTTC.

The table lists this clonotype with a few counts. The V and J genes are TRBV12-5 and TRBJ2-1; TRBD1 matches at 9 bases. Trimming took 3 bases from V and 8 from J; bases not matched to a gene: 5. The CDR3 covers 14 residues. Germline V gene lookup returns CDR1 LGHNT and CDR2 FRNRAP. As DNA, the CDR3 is TGTGCTAGTGGTTTAGGACAGGGGTTCGATGAGCAGTTCTTC. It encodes CASGLGQGFDEQFF.

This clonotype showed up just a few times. The CDR3 is CATSDSRTGGGNGYTF. The CDR3 coding sequence is TGTGCCACCAGTGATTCCCGAACAGGGGGAGGAAATGGCTACACCTTC. The chain employs TRBV24-1 and TRBJ1-2; 8 bases align to TRBD1. With V trimmed by 2 bases and J by 6 bases, 10 bases remained unmatched. The CDR3 spans 16 residues. Germline-derived CDR1 and CDR2 are KGHDR and SFDVKD.

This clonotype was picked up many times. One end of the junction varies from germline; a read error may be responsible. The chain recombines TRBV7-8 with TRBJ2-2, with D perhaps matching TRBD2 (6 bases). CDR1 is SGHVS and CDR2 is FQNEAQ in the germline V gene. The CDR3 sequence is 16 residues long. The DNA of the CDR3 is TGTGCCAGCAGCATAGCGGTCCTCGCGAACACCGGGGAGCTGTTTTTT. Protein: CASSIAVLANTGELFF. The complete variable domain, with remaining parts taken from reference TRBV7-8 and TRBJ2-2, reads GAGVSQSPRYKVAKRGQDVALRCDPISGHVSLFWYQQALGQGPEFLTYFQNEAQLDKSGLPSDRFFAERPEGSVSTLKIQRTQQEDSAVYLCASSIAVLANTGELFFGEGSRLTVL.

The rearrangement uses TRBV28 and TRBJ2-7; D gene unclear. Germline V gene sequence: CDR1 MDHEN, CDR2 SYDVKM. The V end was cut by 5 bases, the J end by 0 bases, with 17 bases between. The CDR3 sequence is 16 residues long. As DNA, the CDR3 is TGTGCCAGCAGTACATCTACGGCGTCAAGCTCCTACGAGCAGTACTTC. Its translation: CASSTSTASSSYEQYF. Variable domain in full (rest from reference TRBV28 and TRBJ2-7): DVKVTQSSRYLVKRTGEKVFLECVQDMDHENMFWYRQDPGLGLRLIYFSYDVKMKEKGDIPEGYSVSREKKERFSLILESASTNQTSMYLCASSTSTASSSYEQYFGPGTRLTVT.

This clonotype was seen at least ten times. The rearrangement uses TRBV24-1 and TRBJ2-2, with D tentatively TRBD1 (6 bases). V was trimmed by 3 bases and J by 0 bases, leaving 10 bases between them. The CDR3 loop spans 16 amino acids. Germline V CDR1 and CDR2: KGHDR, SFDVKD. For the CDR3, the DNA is TGTGCCACCAGTGATCCAGACAGGACGAACACCGGGGAGCTGTTTTTT. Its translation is CATSDPDRTNTGELFF.

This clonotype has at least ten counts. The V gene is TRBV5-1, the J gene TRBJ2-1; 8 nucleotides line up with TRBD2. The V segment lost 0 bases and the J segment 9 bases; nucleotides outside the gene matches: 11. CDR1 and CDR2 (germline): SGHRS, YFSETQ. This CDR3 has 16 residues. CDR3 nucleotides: TGCGCCAGCAGCTTGGCAGGTGGCGGGGGGTCCCGTGAGCAGTTCTTC. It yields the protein CASSLAGGGGSREQFF.

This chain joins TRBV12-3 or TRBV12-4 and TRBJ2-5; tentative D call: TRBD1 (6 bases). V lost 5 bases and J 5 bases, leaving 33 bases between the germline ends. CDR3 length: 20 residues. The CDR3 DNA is TGTGCCAGCAGTCGCAGCCCCACCGGGGCAGGGGATGACCTCTGGGAGACCCAGTACTTC. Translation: CASSRSPTGAGDDLWETQYF.

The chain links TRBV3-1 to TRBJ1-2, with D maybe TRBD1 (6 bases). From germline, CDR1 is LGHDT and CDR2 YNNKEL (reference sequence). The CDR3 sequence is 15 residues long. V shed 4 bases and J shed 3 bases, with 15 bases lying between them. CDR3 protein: CASSLFSRQDYGYTF. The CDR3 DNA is TGTGCCAGCAGCCTCTTCTCGAGACAGGACTATGGCTACACCTTC.